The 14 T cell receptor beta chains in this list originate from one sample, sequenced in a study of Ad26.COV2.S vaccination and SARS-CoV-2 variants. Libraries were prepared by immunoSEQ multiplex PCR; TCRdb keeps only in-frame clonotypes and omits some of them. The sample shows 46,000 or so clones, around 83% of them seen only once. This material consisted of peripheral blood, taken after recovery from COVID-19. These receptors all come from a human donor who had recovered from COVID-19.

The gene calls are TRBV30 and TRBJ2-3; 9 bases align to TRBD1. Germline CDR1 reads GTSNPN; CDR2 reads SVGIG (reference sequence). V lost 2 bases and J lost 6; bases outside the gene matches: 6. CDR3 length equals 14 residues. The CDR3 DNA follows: TGTGCCTGGAGTTGGACAGGGGCCCAGGATACGCAGTATTTT. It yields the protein CAWSWTGAQDTQYF.

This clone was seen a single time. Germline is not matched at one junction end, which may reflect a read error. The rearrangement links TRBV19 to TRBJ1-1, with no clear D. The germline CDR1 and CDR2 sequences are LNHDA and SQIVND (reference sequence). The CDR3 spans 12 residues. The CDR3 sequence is CATLTPSSSHSF. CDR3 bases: TGTGCCACACTCACCCCTTCCTCCTCCCACTCTTTT.

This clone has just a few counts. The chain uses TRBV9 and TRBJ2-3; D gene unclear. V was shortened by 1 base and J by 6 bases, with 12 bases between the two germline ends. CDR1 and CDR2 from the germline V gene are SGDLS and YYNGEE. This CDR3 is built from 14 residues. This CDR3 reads CASSVSGSLDTQYF. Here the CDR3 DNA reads TGTGCCAGCAGCGTAAGTGGGTCTTTGGATACGCAGTATTTT.

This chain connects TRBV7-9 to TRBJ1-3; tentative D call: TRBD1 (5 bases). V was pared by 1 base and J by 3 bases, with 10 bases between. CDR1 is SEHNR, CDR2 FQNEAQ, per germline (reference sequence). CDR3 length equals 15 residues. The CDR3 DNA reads TGTGCCAGCAGCTTAGATACGGACATTGGAAACACCATATATTTT. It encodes CASSLDTDIGNTIYF.

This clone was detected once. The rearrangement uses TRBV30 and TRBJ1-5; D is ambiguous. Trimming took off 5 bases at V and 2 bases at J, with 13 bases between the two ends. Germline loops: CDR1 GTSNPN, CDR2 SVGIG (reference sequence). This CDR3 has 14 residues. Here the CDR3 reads CAWGLAGGNQPQHF. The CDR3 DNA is TGTGCCTGGGGGCTGGCAGGCGGCAATCAGCCCCAGCATTTT.

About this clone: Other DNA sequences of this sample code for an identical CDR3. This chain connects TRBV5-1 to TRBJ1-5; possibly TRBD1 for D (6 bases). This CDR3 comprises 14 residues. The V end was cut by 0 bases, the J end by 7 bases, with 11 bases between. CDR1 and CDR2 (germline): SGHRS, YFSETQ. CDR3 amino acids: CASSLGQVGQPQHF. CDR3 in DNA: TGCGCCAGCAGCTTGGGACAGGTGGGGCAGCCCCAGCATTTT.

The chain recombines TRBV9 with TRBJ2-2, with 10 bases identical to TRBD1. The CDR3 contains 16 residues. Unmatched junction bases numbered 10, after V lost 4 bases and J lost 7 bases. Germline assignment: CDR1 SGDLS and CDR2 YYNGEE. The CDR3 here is CASSLDGTGVYGELFF. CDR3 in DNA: TGTGCCAGCAGCCTGGATGGGACAGGGGTGTACGGGGAGCTGTTTTTT.

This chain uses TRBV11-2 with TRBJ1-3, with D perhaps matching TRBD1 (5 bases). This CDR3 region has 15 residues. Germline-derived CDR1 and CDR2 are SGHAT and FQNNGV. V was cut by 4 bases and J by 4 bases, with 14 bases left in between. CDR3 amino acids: CASSSGTDLGNTIYF. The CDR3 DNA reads TGTGCCAGCAGCTCCGGGACGGATTTAGGAAACACCATATATTTT.

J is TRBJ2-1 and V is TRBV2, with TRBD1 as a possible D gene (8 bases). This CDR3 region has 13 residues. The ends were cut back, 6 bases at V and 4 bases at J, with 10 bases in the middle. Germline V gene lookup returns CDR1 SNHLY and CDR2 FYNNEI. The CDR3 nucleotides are TGTGCCAGCAGACAGGGGGGGTACAATGAGCAGTTCTTC. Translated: CASRQGGYNEQFF.

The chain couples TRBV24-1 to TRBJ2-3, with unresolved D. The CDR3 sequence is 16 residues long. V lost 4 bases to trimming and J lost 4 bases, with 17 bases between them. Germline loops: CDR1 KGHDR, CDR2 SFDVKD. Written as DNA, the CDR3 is TGTGCCACCAGTGACCTATCACCGGAGATGGCAGATACGCAGTATTTT. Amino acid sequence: CATSDLSPEMADTQYF.

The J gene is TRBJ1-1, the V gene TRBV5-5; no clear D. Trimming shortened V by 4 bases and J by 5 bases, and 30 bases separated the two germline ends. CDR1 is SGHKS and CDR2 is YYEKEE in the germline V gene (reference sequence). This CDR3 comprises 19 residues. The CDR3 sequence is CASSPEEPGFRGMSTEAFF. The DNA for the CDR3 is TGTGCCAGCAGCCCAGAGGAACCCGGGTTCCGAGGGATGAGTACTGAAGCTTTCTTT.

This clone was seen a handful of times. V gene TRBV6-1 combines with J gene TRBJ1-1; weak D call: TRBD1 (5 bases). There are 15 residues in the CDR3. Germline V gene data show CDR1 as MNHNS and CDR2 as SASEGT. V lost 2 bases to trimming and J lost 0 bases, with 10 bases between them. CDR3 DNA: TGTGCCAGCAGTGAACTGGGGGTAATGAACACTGAAGCTTTCTTT. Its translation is CASSELGVMNTEAFF.

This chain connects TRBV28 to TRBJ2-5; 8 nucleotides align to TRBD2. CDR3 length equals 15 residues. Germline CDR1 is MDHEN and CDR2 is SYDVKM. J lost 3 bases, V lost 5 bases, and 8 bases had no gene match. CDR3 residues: CASSPAGRGKETQYF. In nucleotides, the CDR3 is TGTGCCAGCAGTCCGGCCGGGAGGGGCAAAGAGACCCAGTACTTC.

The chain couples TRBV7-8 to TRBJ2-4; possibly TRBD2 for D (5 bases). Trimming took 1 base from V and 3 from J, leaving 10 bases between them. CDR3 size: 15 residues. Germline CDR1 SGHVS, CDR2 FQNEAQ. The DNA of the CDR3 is TGTGCCAGCAGCTTAGGGAGGACTGGCAAAAACATTCAGTACTTC. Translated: CASSLGRTGKNIQYF.